The 20 T cell receptor beta chains listed next were all sequenced from one sample in a study of cytotoxic CD8 clonotypes in ibrutinib-treated CLL. Method: immunoSEQ multiplex PCR; TCRdb's copy keeps in-frame clones and lacks some. Among some 140,000 clones, about four fifths were seen once, and the ten largest hold roughly 13%. This specimen consisted of PBMCs, obtained after 12 months of ibrutinib treatment. Receptors were obtained from a human donor with chronic lymphocytic leukemia.

The chain combines TRBV29-1 with TRBJ2-1; no definite D call. Germline CDR1 reads SQVTM; CDR2 reads ANQGSEA. The V gene lost 7 bases and the J gene lost 3 bases, with 7 bases spanning the gap. CDR3 length equals 11 residues. The CDR3 nucleotides read TGCAGCGCAGAGAACTACAATGAGCAGTTCTTC. Protein sequence: CSAENYNEQFF.

The chain recombines TRBV7-2 with TRBJ2-7; 8 nucleotides line up with TRBD1. With V trimmed by 1 base and J by 3 bases, 2 bases remained unmatched. CDR3 length: 14 amino acids. Germline CDR1 SGHTA, CDR2 FQGNSA. In nucleotides, the CDR3 is TGTGCCAGCAGCTTAGAACAGGGGGACTACGAGCAGTACTTC. Its protein product is CASSLEQGDYEQYF.

The V call is TRBV6-6, the J call TRBJ2-1; 7 nucleotides line up with TRBD2. V was pared by 2 bases and J by 6 bases, with 7 bases of the junction left unmatched. The CDR3 covers 15 residues. Germline V CDR1 and CDR2: MNHNY, SVGAGI (reference sequence). The CDR3 sequence: CASSYRGGRFNEQFF. The CDR3, as DNA: TGTGCCAGCAGTTACCGCGGCGGGAGATTCAATGAGCAGTTCTTC.

V usage is TRBV27 and J usage is TRBJ1-2; 7 nucleotides agree with TRBD1. The germline CDR1 and CDR2 sequences are MNHEY and SMNVEV (reference sequence). J lost 4 bases, V lost 5 bases, and 7 bases had no gene match. The CDR3 has 14 amino acids. The CDR3 reads CASSRDSRAYGYTF. The DNA for the CDR3 is TGTGCCAGCAGTAGGGACAGCAGGGCCTATGGCTACACCTTC.

This clone was seen just once. The chain links TRBV11-2 to TRBJ2-5; a possible D gene is TRBD1 (6 bases). The V and J ends lost 5 bases and 2 bases respectively, with 9 bases between them. From germline, CDR1 is SGHAT and CDR2 FQNNGV. CDR3 length: 13 amino acids. CDR3 protein: CASSVGAQETQYF. The CDR3 DNA sequence: TGTGCCAGCAGCGTGGGGGCTCAAGAGACCCAGTACTTC. The variable domain in full, with the rest retrieved from reference TRBV11-2 and TRBJ2-5, is EAGVAQSPRYKIIEKRQSVAFWCNPISGHATLYWYQQILGQGPKLLIQFQNNGVVDDSQLPKDRFSAERLKGVDSTLKIQPAKLEDSAVYLCASSVGAQETQYFGPGTRLLVL.

J is TRBJ2-3 and V is TRBV6-1; weak D call: TRBD2 (5 bases). The V end was cut by 11 bases, the J end by 4 bases, with 19 bases between. The CDR3 consists of 14 residues. Germline loops: CDR1 MNHNS, CDR2 SASEGT. CDR3 residues: CAPMDLSDPDTQYF. Here the CDR3 DNA reads TGTGCCCCCATGGACTTATCTGACCCAGATACGCAGTATTTT.

The chain has TRBV28 and TRBJ2-2, with D possibly being TRBD2 (6 bases). Germline V gene data show CDR1 as MDHEN and CDR2 as SYDVKM. The CDR3 loop spans 14 amino acids. The V and J ends lost 2 bases and 7 bases respectively, with 11 bases between them. CDR3 in amino acids: CASSLPGVGGELFF. CDR3 bases: TGTGCCAGCAGTTTACCGGGGGTCGGCGGGGAGCTGTTTTTT.

Only a few counts were recorded for this clone. This sequence joins TRBV5-6 and TRBJ1-4, with D possibly being TRBD1 (5 bases). CDR1 SGHDT and CDR2 YYEEEE come from the germline V gene. There are 15 residues in the CDR3. V shed 3 bases and J shed 0 bases, with 9 bases lying between them. CDR3 bases: TGTGCCAGCAGCTGGGGACTGTCAACTAATGAAAAACTGTTTTTT. Translation gives CASSWGLSTNEKLFF.

The V and J genes are TRBV15 and TRBJ2-5; the match to TRBD2 covers 12 bases. The CDR3 runs 15 residues. J gave up 5 bases and V 5 bases, and 6 bases lay outside the gene matches. Per germline, CDR1 LNHNV and CDR2 YYDKDF (reference sequence). CDR3 in amino acids: CATSGRLAGVETQYF. The CDR3 DNA reads as TGTGCCACCAGCGGGAGACTAGCGGGAGTTGAGACCCAGTACTTC.

J is TRBJ2-1 and V is TRBV5-4; 11 bases line up with TRBD2. The germline gives CDR1 SGHNT, CDR2 YYREEE (reference sequence). The CDR3 extends over 15 amino acids. V shed 1 base, J shed 8 bases, and the junction held 5 bases outside the gene matches. This chain's CDR3 is CASSLTSGSFDEQFF. The DNA of the CDR3 is TGTGCCAGCAGCTTGACTAGCGGGAGTTTCGATGAGCAGTTCTTC.

A few counts support this clone. The rearrangement joins TRBV10-3 to TRBJ1-1; the D is unclear. Germline V CDR1 and CDR2: ENHRY, SYGVKD. Trimming left V 6 bases short and J 1 base short, with 6 bases between. This CDR3 has 12 residues. For the CDR3, the DNA is TGTGCCATCAGAAGAAGGAACACTGAAGCTTTCTTT. Its protein is CAIRRRNTEAFF.

The DNA for the CDR3 is TGTGCCGACGGGAGCGGGAGGGTTCGAGATACGCAGTATTTT. It translates to CADGSGRVRDTQYF. This chain joins TRBV6-5 and TRBJ2-3; 10 bases are a match to TRBD2. Per germline, CDR1 MNHEY and CDR2 SVGAGI. This CDR3 is 14 amino acids long. Germline trimming cut 11 bases from V and 5 bases from J; bases unmatched to any gene: 10.

In its sample, this clone was seen a few times. This chain uses TRBV5-1 with TRBJ2-2; a possible D gene is TRBD1 (5 bases). There are 14 residues in the CDR3. The V gene's germline CDR1 is SGHRS and CDR2 YFSETQ. V lost 1 base to trimming and J lost 6 bases, with 10 bases between them. CDR3: CASSLQGGAGELFF. Here the CDR3 DNA reads TGCGCCAGCAGCTTGCAGGGTGGGGCCGGGGAGCTGTTTTTT. Complete variable domain (other parts from reference TRBV5-1 and TRBJ2-2): KAGVTQTPRYLIKTRGQQVTLSCSPISGHRSVSWYQQTPGQGLQFLFEYFSETQRNKGNFPGRFSGRQFSNSRSEMNVSTLELGDSALYLCASSLQGGAGELFFGEGSRLTVL.

The rearrangement joins TRBV7-9 to TRBJ2-7; 7 positions agree with TRBD2. This CDR3 has 16 amino acids. V shed 2 bases and J 3 bases; nucleotides not matched to a gene: 10. Germline V CDR1 and CDR2: SEHNR, FQNEAQ (reference sequence). CDR3: CASSLSFASGRYEQYF. The CDR3, as DNA: TGTGCCAGCAGCTTATCTTTCGCTAGCGGCCGCTACGAGCAGTACTTC.

The chain uses TRBV7-6 and TRBJ2-1, with TRBD2 matching 14 bases. The ends lost 1 base at V and 8 bases at J; junction bases unmatched: 10. CDR3 size: 18 residues. CDR1 and CDR2 from the germline V gene are SGHVS and FNYEAQ. CDR3 sequence (DNA): TGTGCCAGCAGCTTAGTAATGGGACTAGCGGGAGTCGTACATGAGCAGTTCTTC. Translating it yields CASSLVMGLAGVVHEQFF. Using reference TRBV7-6 and TRBJ2-1 for the parts outside the CDR3, the full variable domain is GAGVSQSPRYKVTKRGQDVALRCDPISGHVSLYWYRQALGQGPEFLTYFNYEAQQDKSGLPNDRFSAERPEGSISTLTIQRTEQRDSAMYRCASSLVMGLAGVVHEQFFGPGTRLTVL.

This chain connects TRBV29-1 to TRBJ1-1; no clear D gene. Germline CDR1 reads SQVTM; CDR2 reads ANQGSEA. Trimming stripped 5 bases from V and 0 bases from J, with 16 bases between. The CDR3 is 15 amino acids. The CDR3 reads CSVSTASFMNTEAFF. In DNA, the CDR3 is TGCAGCGTTTCAACGGCATCTTTCATGAACACTGAAGCTTTCTTT.

The gene calls are TRBV29-1 and TRBJ2-7; D perhaps matches TRBD2 (5 bases). This CDR3 has 16 residues. V lost 7 bases, J lost 6 bases, and 28 bases lay in between. Looked up from germline, CDR1 is SQVTM and CDR2 is ANQGSEA. The chain's CDR3 is CSATMTQSGSGSEQYF. The CDR3 DNA reads TGCAGCGCCACGATGACGCAAAGCGGTTCTGGGTCCGAGCAGTACTTC.

V gene TRBV23-1 combines with J gene TRBJ2-3, with 9 bases fitting TRBD1. TRBV23-1 carries the ORF label, with uncertain function. J gave up 5 bases and V 0 bases, and 9 bases lay outside the gene matches. CDR3 length: 17 amino acids. Written as DNA, the CDR3 is TGCGCCAGCAGTCAATCCCGGACAGGGGTTCGACGAGATACGCAGTATTTT. It specifies CASSQSRTGVRRDTQYF.

This chain uses TRBV7-6 with TRBJ2-2; 7 bases align to TRBD1. V was clipped by 3 bases and J by 7 bases; unmatched bases: 2. Germline CDR1 reads SGHVS; CDR2 reads FNYEAQ. This CDR3 has 13 residues. CDR3 loop: CASSLNRGGELFF. The CDR3 DNA follows: TGTGCCAGCAGCTTGAACAGGGGCGGGGAGCTGTTTTTT.

The genes are TRBV6-1 and TRBJ1-1; D might be TRBD1 (5 bases). Trimming cost V 6 bases and J 5 bases, with 16 bases left between them. CDR1 MNHNS and CDR2 SASEGT come from the germline V gene. The CDR3 totals 14 residues. CDR3 coding DNA: TGTGCCAGCAGCACTACAGGAAGGGGTACTGAAGCTTTCTTT. Its translation: CASSTTGRGTEAFF.